Presented here are 18 T cell receptor beta chains from one specimen sequenced in a study of T cells in Graves' hyperthyroidism and ophthalmopathy (dated by TCRdb to 2018 to 2020). The library was obtained by multiplex PCR. Data came from an Illumina HiSeq 2000. The TCR beta CDR3 regions were amplified from the RNA transcripts. The first round of RT-PCR for the TCR CDR3 was performed with the HTBI primer set and the Qiagen OneStep RT-PCR kit. TCRdb redid the processing of the public reads, applying fastp at Q25 and MiXCR, and retained in-frame beta chains. Each entry is one CDR3 protein sequence, shown with its most common DNA and genes. The sample table contains a few hundred thousand distinct CDR3 sequences; only one count was recorded for about 20% of them. 26% of the sample rests with the top ten. The sample taken for sequencing was blood. Receptors originate from a man younger than 35 with Graves' hyperthyroidism.

This clonotype showed up many times. The rearrangement links TRBV2 to TRBJ1-5, with TRBD1 as a possible D gene (5 bases). Per germline, CDR1 SNHLY and CDR2 FYNNEI. CDR3 length: 14 amino acids. The germline V and J ends were trimmed by 6 bases and 2 bases, with 11 bases remaining between them. The CDR3 DNA reads as TGTGCCAGCAGGGTGATGGGGGGCAATCAGCCCCAGCATTTT. Its translation: CASRVMGGNQPQHF.

This clonotype was observed at least ten times. V and J are TRBV20-1 and TRBJ2-7; tentatively, D is TRBD2 (5 bases). The CDR3 runs to 13 residues. Germline V gene sequence: CDR1 DFQATT, CDR2 SNEGSKA (reference sequence). Deletions cut 2 bases from V and 2 bases from J, with 10 bases between. CDR3 nucleotides: TGCAGTGCTAGACCGGGGTATACCTACGAGCAGTACTTC. It codes for CSARPGYTYEQYF.

This clonotype has a count of ten or more. V usage is TRBV20-1 and J usage is TRBJ1-2; maybe TRBD1 (5 bases). Germline V gene lookup returns CDR1 DFQATT and CDR2 SNEGSKA (reference sequence). This CDR3 contains 14 residues. Between the trimmed V and J ends, which lost 8 bases and 2 bases, there was a span of 18 bases. The DNA for the CDR3 is TGCAGTACTACTGGGGGAGATAAGAACTATGGCTACACCTTC. This sequence encodes CSTTGGDKNYGYTF.

Ten or more counts support this clonotype. The V gene is TRBV4-2, the J gene TRBJ1-2; TRBD1 agrees at 8 bases. The length of the CDR3 is 15 residues. The junction had 7 bases not matched to a gene; V was cut back by 3 bases and J by 4 bases. The germline gives CDR1 LGHNA, CDR2 YNFKEQ. CDR3 nucleotides: TGTGCCAGCAGCCAGGGGGACAGGTTTAGCTATGGCTACACCTTC. Translating it yields CASSQGDRFSYGYTF.

This clonotype came up many times. The chain recombines TRBV6-5 with TRBJ1-1, with D possibly TRBD1 on 6 matching bases. The CDR3 is made up of 12 amino acids. Germline V CDR1 and CDR2: MNHEY, SVGAGI. Trimming left V 4 bases short and J 5 bases short, with 8 bases between. The CDR3 nucleotides read TGTGCCAGCAGTTTCACAGGGACTGAAGCTTTCTTT. It specifies CASSFTGTEAFF.

This clonotype was seen at least ten times. The rearrangement links TRBV12-3 or TRBV12-4 to TRBJ1-1, with a possible D match to TRBD1 (6 bases). V was shortened by 2 bases and J by 5 bases, with 12 bases between the two germline ends. The CDR3 runs 14 residues. This chain's CDR3 is CASSLTGGWTEAFF. In DNA form, the CDR3 reads TGTGCCAGCAGTTTAACGGGGGGCTGGACTGAAGCTTTCTTT.

This clonotype was detected only a few times. The rearrangement links TRBV28 to TRBJ1-1; D is undetermined. V lost 6 bases to trimming and J lost 1 base, with 9 bases between them. The germline V gene has CDR1 MDHEN and CDR2 SYDVKM. The CDR3 sequence is 13 residues long. The CDR3 sequence is CASSHTPNTEAFF. The CDR3 region has the DNA TGTGCCAGCAGCCATACACCGAACACTGAAGCTTTCTTT.

This clonotype was recorded many times. The chain carries TRBV9 and TRBJ1-5, with 8 bases lining up with TRBD1. Germline lookup yields CDR1 SGDLS and CDR2 YYNGEE. The CDR3 extends over 15 amino acids. The trim removed 3 bases at V and 4 bases at J, leaving 6 bases unmatched. The DNA of the CDR3 is TGTGCCAGCAGCGCTGGACAGGGTGGGAATCAGCCCCAGCATTTT. Residues: CASSAGQGGNQPQHF. Variable domain in full (rest from reference TRBV9 and TRBJ1-5): DSGVTQTPKHLITATGQRVTLRCSPRSGDLSVYWYQQSLDQGLQFLIQYYNGEERAKGNILERFSAQQFPDLHSELNLSSLELGDSALYFCASSAGQGGNQPQHFGDGTRLSIL.

This clonotype was counted at least ten times. V usage is TRBV6-1 and J usage is TRBJ2-7; 9 bases align to TRBD1. Germline V gives CDR1 MNHNS, CDR2 SASEGT. The CDR3 extends over 15 amino acids. Trimming took 6 bases from V and 3 from J; bases not matched to a gene: 9. This chain's CDR3 is CASRTPGQGYYEQYF. The CDR3 DNA sequence: TGTGCCAGCAGGACTCCGGGACAGGGCTACTACGAGCAGTACTTC.

The chain employs TRBV29-1 and TRBJ1-5; no clear D gene. In germline, CDR1 is SQVTM, CDR2 ANQGSEA. CDR3 size: 13 residues. V was shortened by 6 bases and J by 0 bases, with 9 bases between the two germline ends. Here the CDR3 DNA reads TGCAGCGTGATGGACGGTAGCAATCAGCCCCAGCATTTT. Translation: CSVMDGSNQPQHF.

The rearrangement links TRBV29-1 to TRBJ1-2; 8 bases are a match to TRBD1. V lost 6 bases, J lost 5 bases, and 11 bases stayed unmatched. Germline V lookup: CDR1 SQVTM, CDR2 ANQGSEA. This CDR3 spans 14 amino acids. The CDR3 region is CSVALGTGSYGYTF. DNA for the CDR3: TGCAGCGTAGCATTGGGGACAGGCTCTTATGGCTACACCTTC.

This clonotype was found many times. The rearrangement links TRBV28 to TRBJ1-5, with 9 nucleotides matching TRBD1. The CDR3 contains 14 residues. From germline, CDR1 is MDHEN and CDR2 SYDVKM. V shed 6 bases, J shed 7 bases, and the junction held 7 bases outside the gene matches. CDR3 amino acids: CASSRQTGGQPQHF. The CDR3 DNA sequence: TGTGCCAGCAGCCGTCAGACAGGGGGACAGCCCCAGCATTTT. Drawing the rest from reference TRBV28 and TRBJ1-5, the complete variable domain is DVKVTQSSRYLVKRTGEKVFLECVQDMDHENMFWYRQDPGLGLRLIYFSYDVKMKEKGDIPEGYSVSREKKERFSLILESASTNQTSMYLCASSRQTGGQPQHFGDGTRLSIL.

This clonotype has a count of ten or more. The V gene is TRBV9, the J gene TRBJ2-7; D gene uncertain. CDR1 and CDR2 (germline): SGDLS, YYNGEE. This CDR3 contains 14 residues. The V end lost 0 bases, the J end lost 1 base, and 8 bases lay between the germline ends. CDR3 protein: CASSVGPFSYEQYF. CDR3 DNA sequence: TGTGCCAGCAGCGTAGGTCCTTTTTCCTACGAGCAGTACTTC. The variable domain in full, with the rest retrieved from reference TRBV9 and TRBJ2-7, is DSGVTQTPKHLITATGQRVTLRCSPRSGDLSVYWYQQSLDQGLQFLIQYYNGEERAKGNILERFSAQQFPDLHSELNLSSLELGDSALYFCASSVGPFSYEQYFGPGTRLTVT.

This clonotype was counted ten times or more. The chain employs TRBV6-1 and TRBJ1-5, with D maybe TRBD1 (6 bases). The CDR3 spans 13 residues. Germline values: CDR1 MNHNS, CDR2 SASEGT. V was trimmed by 4 bases and J by 8 bases, leaving 12 bases between them. CDR3 coding DNA: TGTGCCAGCAGTGTGGGACAAAAGAAGCCCCAGCATTTT. Translation: CASSVGQKKPQHF.

This chain links TRBV28 with TRBJ1-2; the D gene is possibly TRBD1 (6 bases). The germline V and J ends were trimmed by 6 bases and 6 bases, with 17 bases remaining between them. Germline V lookup: CDR1 MDHEN, CDR2 SYDVKM. This CDR3 has 14 amino acids. The CDR3 sequence is CASSLLDRRDGYTF. CDR3 bases: TGTGCCAGCAGCCTGCTAGACAGGAGAGATGGCTACACCTTC.

This clonotype was detected ten times or more. V is TRBV12-3 or TRBV12-4 and J is TRBJ2-7, with 7 bases that match TRBD1. This CDR3 spans 11 amino acids. The trim removed 7 bases at V and 7 bases at J, leaving 4 bases unmatched. The CDR3 bases are TGTGCCAGCAAGGGGGCCGGGGAGCAGTACTTC. This gives the protein CASKGAGEQYF.

This clonotype has a count of ten or more. V and J are TRBV27 and TRBJ2-7; 7 bases match TRBD2. Germline CDR1 and CDR2: MNHEY and SMNVEV (reference sequence). V gave up 8 bases and J gave up 2 bases; unmatched junction bases: 12. There are 15 residues in the CDR3. Here the CDR3 DNA reads TGTGCCAGCGGAAAGGGACTACTCGGGCCCTACGAGCAGTACTTC. This encodes CASGKGLLGPYEQYF.

This clonotype has a count of ten or more. The rearrangement links TRBV6-5 to TRBJ1-5, with 7 bases aligning to TRBD1. Germline lookup yields CDR1 MNHEY and CDR2 SVGAGI. V lost 5 bases, J lost 4 bases, and 5 bases stayed unmatched. This CDR3 has 14 residues. The CDR3 reads CASSPQQGNQPQHF. The DNA of the CDR3 is TGTGCCAGCAGTCCCCAACAGGGGAATCAGCCCCAGCATTTT.